Presented here are 18 T cell receptor beta chains from one specimen sequenced in a study of post-analysis software for immune sequencing data. Study-wide results and caveats: Controls showed lower frequencies than patients for roughly five TRBV segments, and TRBV5-6, TRBV5-1 and TRBV20-1 were among these.

Sequencing libraries made from TCR beta cDNA carried unique molecular identifiers. TCRdb called the PCR reads again in MiXCR, with one record for every CDR3 protein. The sample yields 800,000 to 950,000 distinct CDR3 sequences, around 50% seen once. The antigens for these receptors are not known. Sequences were obtained from blood. The receptors were gathered from a girl aged 5 to 17 with multiple sclerosis.

V gene TRBV5-1 combines with J gene TRBJ1-6; the match to TRBD1 covers 8 bases. The CDR3 is 17 residues long. CDR1 is SGHRS and CDR2 is YFSETQ in the germline V gene. V lost 2 bases, J lost 0 bases, and 4 bases stayed unmatched. The CDR3 DNA is TGCGCCAGCAGCTTCAGGGGGCAGCCCTCCTATAATTCACCCCTCCACTTT. Protein product: CASSFRGQPSYNSPLHF. The full variable domain, its missing parts supplied by reference TRBV5-1 and TRBJ1-6, is KAGVTQTPRYLIKTRGQQVTLSCSPISGHRSVSWYQQTPGQGLQFLFEYFSETQRNKGNFPGRFSGRQFSNSRSEMNVSTLELGDSALYLCASSFRGQPSYNSPLHFGNGTRLTVT.

This clonotype was observed a single time. The rearrangement joins TRBV5-1 to TRBJ1-1; the match to TRBD1 covers 11 bases. The CDR3 spans 18 residues. Trimming cost V 0 bases and J 7 bases; bases outside gene matches: 14. CDR1 is SGHRS, CDR2 YFSETQ, per germline. The CDR3 spells CASSLVRLRTGGADEAFF. CDR3 nucleotides: TGCGCCAGCAGCTTGGTCCGACTGAGGACAGGGGGCGCGGATGAAGCTTTCTTT.

This clonotype was detected only once. V and J are TRBV12-3 or TRBV12-4 and TRBJ2-7; 7 bases align to TRBD1. With V trimmed by 6 bases and J by 6 bases, 8 bases remained unmatched. This CDR3 has 13 amino acids. CDR3 sequence reads: CASSHRGAGEQYF. CDR3 DNA: TGTGCCAGCAGCCACAGGGGTGCGGGCGAGCAGTACTTC.

Only a few counts were recorded for this clonotype. This sequence joins TRBV30 and TRBJ1-1; D uncertain. V was shortened by 8 bases and J by 2 bases, with 9 bases between the two germline ends. This CDR3 is built from 11 residues. Germline values: CDR1 GTSNPN, CDR2 SVGIG (reference sequence). CDR3 residues: CAGGYNTEAFF. CDR3 DNA sequence: TGTGCCGGAGGATATAACACTGAAGCTTTCTTT.

This chain connects TRBV7-8 to TRBJ2-1, with D tentatively TRBD2 (5 bases). The CDR3 has 16 residues. CDR1 is SGHVS and CDR2 is FQNEAQ in the germline V gene. The germline V and J ends were trimmed by 3 bases and 9 bases, with 21 bases remaining between them. In nucleotides, the CDR3 is TGTGCCAGCAGCTTTTCCTCGGGGAGCGGATTCGGTGAGCAGTTCTTC. The encoded protein is CASSFSSGSGFGEQFF.

The chain couples TRBV4-1 to TRBJ1-2; D remains ambiguous. V lost 4 bases, J lost 2 bases, and 11 bases lay in between. The CDR3 runs 14 residues. Per germline, CDR1 MGHRA and CDR2 YSYEKL. CDR3 nucleotide sequence: TGCGCCAGCAGCCTTCCGGGATACAACTATGGCTACACCTTC. It specifies CASSLPGYNYGYTF.

The rearrangement uses TRBV5-1 and TRBJ2-5; 10 bases map to TRBD2. Trimming cost V 1 base and J 5 bases; bases outside gene matches: 11. Germline V CDR1 and CDR2: SGHRS, YFSETQ. This CDR3 has 17 residues. CDR3 region: CASSLISRAGGLETQYF. CDR3 in DNA: TGCGCCAGCAGCTTGATATCTAGAGCGGGAGGGCTGGAGACCCAGTACTTC.

V and J are TRBV2 and TRBJ2-1, with D uncertain. CDR1 is SNHLY and CDR2 is FYNNEI in the germline V gene. The V and J ends lost 4 bases and 6 bases respectively, with 4 bases between them. The CDR3 sequence is 11 residues long. This CDR3 reads CASSVFNEQFF. CDR3 nucleotide sequence: TGTGCCAGCAGTGTCTTCAATGAGCAGTTCTTC.

The chain recombines TRBV12-3 or TRBV12-4 with TRBJ2-1, with D perhaps matching TRBD2 (5 bases). V dropped 5 bases and J dropped 0 bases, with 11 bases sitting between them. CDR3 length: 15 residues. The CDR3 spells CASSGLRSSYNEQFF. CDR3 nucleotides: TGTGCCAGCAGTGGACTCAGGAGCTCCTACAATGAGCAGTTCTTC.

This chain connects TRBV6-1 to TRBJ2-7; 9 bases align to TRBD2. This CDR3 has 19 residues. Looked up from germline, CDR1 is MNHNS and CDR2 is SASEGT. J was trimmed by 0 bases and V by 0 bases; bases with no gene match: 12. The CDR3 nucleotides are TGTGCCAGCAGTGAAGCGGCCTCCTTTAGCGGGGGATTCTCCTACGAGCAGTACTTC. It codes for CASSEAASFSGGFSYEQYF.

This clonotype was observed a few times. This chain joins TRBV27 and TRBJ2-2; D ambiguous. Germline V gene lookup returns CDR1 MNHEY and CDR2 SMNVEV (reference sequence). There are 12 residues in the CDR3. V lost 6 bases and J lost 0, with 2 bases in between. CDR3 coding DNA: TGTGCCAGCAGCTCGAACACCGGGGAGCTGTTTTTT. It yields the protein CASSSNTGELFF.

CDR3 coding DNA: TGCAGCGTTGGGAGCTACAATGAGCAGTTCTTC. Translated, it gives CSVGSYNEQFF. J is TRBJ2-1 and V is TRBV29-1; no clear D gene. Germline assignment: CDR1 SQVTM and CDR2 ANQGSEA. The V and J ends lost 4 bases and 3 bases respectively, with 4 bases between them. The CDR3 has 11 residues.

J is TRBJ1-3 and V is TRBV12-3 or TRBV12-4; 7 bases are shared with TRBD1. The CDR3 has 16 amino acids. J lost 2 bases, V lost 8 bases, and 12 bases had no gene match. In DNA form, the CDR3 reads TGTGCCAGCCGGTCAAGACAGGGTTTAACTGGAAACACCATATATTTT. Protein product: CASRSRQGLTGNTIYF.

The chain has TRBV15 and TRBJ2-1, with D maybe TRBD2 (6 bases). Per the germline V gene, CDR1 is LNHNV and CDR2 is YYDKDF (reference sequence). The CDR3 is 16 residues long. Trimming took off 1 base at V and 8 bases at J, with 18 bases between the two ends. In DNA, the CDR3 is TGTGCCACCAGCAGAGCTTCCGGGACTCCGGGGGATGAGCAGTTCTTC. This encodes CATSRASGTPGDEQFF.

Only a few counts were recorded for this clonotype. The junction and the germline gene differ at one end; a read error may be behind it. The J gene is TRBJ2-2, the V gene TRBV7-7, with 14 bases fitting TRBD2. CDR1 and CDR2 (germline): SSHAT, FNYEAQ (reference sequence). The CDR3 runs to 16 residues. CDR3 in amino acids: CASSAGTSGSPGELFF. For the CDR3, the DNA is TGTGCTAGCAGCGCGGGGACTAGCGGGAGCCCCGGGGAGCTGTTTTTT.

This sequence joins TRBV7-9 and TRBJ2-7; TRBD2 aligns across 9 bases. CDR3 length: 17 amino acids. Trimming removed 4 bases from V and 3 bases from J; junction bases left unmatched: 13. Germline-derived CDR1 and CDR2 are SEHNR and FQNEAQ (reference sequence). CDR3 coding DNA: TGTGCCAGCAGCTCACCTCGGTCGGCTAGCGGGATCTACGAGCAGTACTTC. Its translation is CASSSPRSASGIYEQYF.

V is TRBV29-1 and J is TRBJ2-3; no definite D call. With 3 bases removed from V and 5 bases from J, the gap between germline ends came to 12 bases. In germline, CDR1 is SQVTM, CDR2 ANQGSEA. The CDR3 covers 13 residues. CDR3 sequence (DNA): TGCAGCGTTGATGGCCGGTGGGAAGATACGCAGTATTTT. Translating it yields CSVDGRWEDTQYF.

This clonotype was found a few times. This chain joins TRBV12-3 or TRBV12-4 and TRBJ2-1; D possibly corresponds to TRBD2 (5 bases). This CDR3 region has 14 residues. V was trimmed by 5 bases and J by 6 bases, leaving 14 bases between them. The CDR3 spells CASSEPIEGNEQFF. In nucleotides, the CDR3 is TGTGCCAGCAGTGAACCTATAGAGGGCAATGAGCAGTTCTTC.